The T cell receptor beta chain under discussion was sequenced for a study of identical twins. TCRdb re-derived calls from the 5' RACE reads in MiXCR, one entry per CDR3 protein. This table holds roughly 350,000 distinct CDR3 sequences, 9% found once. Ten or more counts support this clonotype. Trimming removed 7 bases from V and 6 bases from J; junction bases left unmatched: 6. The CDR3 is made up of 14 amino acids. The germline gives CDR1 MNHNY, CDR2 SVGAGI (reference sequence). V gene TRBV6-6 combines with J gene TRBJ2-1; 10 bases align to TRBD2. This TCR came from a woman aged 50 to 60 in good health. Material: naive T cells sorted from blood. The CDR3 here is CASILAGGSNEQFF. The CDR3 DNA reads TGTGCCAGCATCTTAGCGGGAGGAAGCAATGAGCAGTTCTTC.